This TCR beta chain appears in the sequencing data of a study of blood T cell repertoires in COVID-19. Followed over time, Seattle patients had been enrolled while infection was active. The method was immunoSEQ multiplex PCR; TCRdb's version includes in-frame clones alone and lacks a portion of them. Of fewer than 350,000 clones in the sample, about nine tenths were seen once. Germline lookup yields CDR1 SGHTA and CDR2 FQGNSA. The CDR3 loop spans 16 amino acids. Trimming cost V 3 bases and J 10 bases; bases outside gene matches: 17. Sequences were obtained from peripheral blood. This TCR was sampled from a woman aged 30 to 39 with COVID-19, enrolled during active disease. The chain links TRBV7-2 to TRBJ1-1; TRBD1 matches at 7 bases. The CDR3, as DNA: TGTGCCAGCAGCTTTGACAGGGACCTCCGGCGGGGCGGAGCTTTCTTT. It is translated as CASSFDRDLRRGGAFF.